The next 20 T cell receptor beta chains were all read from a single sample in a study of cytomegalovirus exposure and HLA in healthy donors. The study ran its PCR with 60 Vbeta and 13 Jbeta primers. The protocol was immunoSEQ multiplex PCR, while the TCRdb copy is restricted to in-frame clones and leaves out a portion. The sample includes about 160,000 clones. Sequencing input: PBMCs. The receptor source for this set is a man younger than 45 in good health and CMV-seronegative.

The chain carries TRBV5-1 and TRBJ2-1; possible D gene TRBD1, 6 bases. Trimming shortened V by 1 base and J by 0 bases, and 14 bases separated the two germline ends. Germline V CDR1 and CDR2: SGHRS, YFSETQ. The CDR3 is 17 amino acids. The CDR3 sequence is CASSLLGQLSSYNEQFF. CDR3 sequence (DNA): TGCGCCAGCAGCTTGCTCGGACAGTTAAGCTCCTACAATGAGCAGTTCTTC.

V and J are TRBV19 and TRBJ2-5, with 7 positions matching TRBD2. The germline V gene has CDR1 LNHDA and CDR2 SQIVND (reference sequence). V shed 3 bases, J shed 5 bases, and the junction held 12 bases outside the gene matches. The CDR3 covers 16 residues. CDR3 loop: CASSIVGQRDWETQYF. The CDR3, as DNA: TGTGCCAGTAGTATTGTGGGCCAGCGGGATTGGGAGACCCAGTACTTC.

The chain is built from TRBV11-2 and TRBJ1-1, with D perhaps matching TRBD1 (6 bases). The CDR3 totals 15 residues. The V gene lost 0 bases and the J gene lost 3 bases, with 11 bases spanning the gap. CDR1 is SGHAT, CDR2 FQNNGV, per germline. The CDR3 DNA follows: TGTGCCAGCAGCTTAGATGGGGGCACGGACACTGAAGCTTTCTTT. Translating gives CASSLDGGTDTEAFF.

The chain links TRBV28 to TRBJ1-5; 8 bases map to TRBD1. Germline V gene data show CDR1 as MDHEN and CDR2 as SYDVKM. The V gene end was trimmed by 5 bases and the J gene end by 7 bases; junction bases not matched to a gene: 7. This CDR3 comprises 14 residues. The CDR3 here is CASSKSGGGQPQHF. In DNA, the CDR3 is TGTGCCAGCAGTAAATCAGGGGGCGGACAGCCCCAGCATTTT.

V usage is TRBV7-2 and J usage is TRBJ2-7; tentative D call: TRBD1 (6 bases). Germline values: CDR1 SGHTA, CDR2 FQGNSA. The CDR3 sequence is 17 residues long. Trimming stripped 7 bases from V and 0 bases from J, with 22 bases between. The CDR3 spells CASNQKAIRGSSYEQYF. DNA of the CDR3: TGTGCCAGCAACCAAAAGGCTATCAGGGGATCCTCCTACGAGCAGTACTTC.

V usage is TRBV7-2 and J usage is TRBJ2-5, with TRBD2 matching 7 bases. From germline, CDR1 is SGHTA and CDR2 FQGNSA. This CDR3 contains 15 residues. Germline trimming cut 1 base from V and 11 bases from J; bases unmatched to any gene: 13. The CDR3 region has the DNA TGTGCCAGCAGCTTAGGTGCTCTGAGGGGAGGGGAGCAGTACTTC. Translation: CASSLGALRGGEQYF.

The V call is TRBV2, the J call TRBJ2-7; TRBD1 matches at 7 bases. This CDR3 is 12 amino acids long. With V trimmed by 8 bases and J by 3 bases, 4 bases remained unmatched. Per germline, CDR1 SNHLY and CDR2 FYNNEI. CDR3 amino acids: CASGRGRYEQYF. The CDR3 DNA is TGTGCCAGCGGAAGGGGGCGCTACGAGCAGTACTTC.

The V call is TRBV6-6, the J call TRBJ2-7, with 10 bases matching TRBD1. Trimming at V came to 2 bases and at J to 5 bases, leaving 6 bases not matched to a gene. CDR1 MNHNY and CDR2 SVGAGI come from the germline V gene (reference sequence). The CDR3 is 15 residues long. The CDR3 sequence: CASSYGGQGIHEQYF. Written as DNA, the CDR3 is TGTGCCAGCAGTTACGGGGGACAGGGGATACACGAGCAGTACTTC.

A note on this clone: The identical CDR3 is also encoded by other nucleotide sequences in the sample. The chain carries TRBV6-5 and TRBJ1-4, with D perhaps TRBD1 (6 bases). The ends were cut back, 2 bases at V and 8 bases at J, with 15 bases in the middle. Germline V CDR1 and CDR2: MNHEY, SVGAGI. The CDR3 is 15 amino acids. The CDR3 nucleotides read TGTGCCAGCAGTTACAGTGCAGGGGTGGGCGAAAAACTGTTTTTT. Protein sequence: CASSYSAGVGEKLFF.

V and J are TRBV28 and TRBJ2-2; TRBD1 might be the D (6 bases). The ends were cut back, 3 bases at V and 1 base at J, with 9 bases in the middle. Germline V gene data show CDR1 as MDHEN and CDR2 as SYDVKM. CDR3 length: 15 amino acids. The CDR3 bases are TGTGCCAGCAGTTTTACAGGGAAGAACACCGGGGAGCTGTTTTTT. Protein product: CASSFTGKNTGELFF.

The rearrangement joins TRBV2 to TRBJ2-2; tentative D call: TRBD2 (5 bases). V was clipped by 9 bases and J by 1 base, with 12 bases between them. CDR3 size: 14 residues. The germline V gene has CDR1 SNHLY and CDR2 FYNNEI. The CDR3 is CASKLDVNTGELFF. CDR3 nucleotide sequence: TGTGCCAGTAAACTAGATGTGAACACCGGGGAGCTGTTTTTT.

The rearrangement links TRBV28 to TRBJ2-7; 10 nucleotides line up with TRBD1. With 5 bases clipped from V and 5 bases from J, the junction kept 12 bases outside the gene matches. Per the germline V gene, CDR1 is MDHEN and CDR2 is SYDVKM. The length of the CDR3 is 16 residues. CDR3 sequence (DNA): TGTGCCAGCAGTGCTGCGTCCGGGACAGGGGTCGACGAGCAGTACTTC. This sequence encodes CASSAASGTGVDEQYF. Full variable domain (remainder filled in from reference TRBV28 and TRBJ2-7): DVKVTQSSRYLVKRTGEKVFLECVQDMDHENMFWYRQDPGLGLRLIYFSYDVKMKEKGDIPEGYSVSREKKERFSLILESASTNQTSMYLCASSAASGTGVDEQYFGPGTRLTVT.

This rearrangement joins TRBV27 to TRBJ1-6; D is possibly TRBD1 (6 bases). The ends were cut back, 2 bases at V and 6 bases at J, with 8 bases in the middle. Germline CDR1 and CDR2: MNHEY and SMNVEV (reference sequence). The CDR3 spans 14 residues. CDR3 amino acids: CASSLGTFNSPLHF. The CDR3 DNA reads TGTGCCAGCAGTTTAGGGACATTTAATTCACCCCTCCACTTT.

The V and J genes are TRBV7-6 and TRBJ2-7; 11 positions agree with TRBD2. With 1 base clipped from V and 4 bases from J, the junction kept 6 bases outside the gene matches. The CDR3 runs 16 residues. CDR1 and CDR2 from the germline V gene are SGHVS and FNYEAQ. The CDR3 region is CASSLGVAGGYYEQYF. CDR3 coding DNA: TGTGCCAGCAGCTTAGGGGTAGCGGGAGGGTATTACGAGCAGTACTTC.

The rearrangement joins TRBV11-3 to TRBJ1-3; D is undetermined. V lost 3 bases, J lost 1 base, and 13 bases lay in between. The length of the CDR3 is 16 residues. Germline V gives CDR1 SGHNT, CDR2 YENEEA. CDR3 bases: TGTGCCAGCAGCTTTGGCGTCGGGGAATCTGGAAACACCATATATTTT. It encodes CASSFGVGESGNTIYF.

V usage is TRBV28 and J usage is TRBJ2-7; perhaps TRBD1 as D (6 bases). The V end was cut by 6 bases, the J end by 3 bases, with 9 bases between. The CDR3 runs 12 residues. Germline V gene sequence: CDR1 MDHEN, CDR2 SYDVKM. This CDR3 reads CASRDRYYEQYF. The CDR3 DNA reads TGTGCCAGCAGGGACAGATACTACGAGCAGTACTTC.

The rearrangement joins TRBV6-1 to TRBJ2-3; TRBD2 aligns across 10 bases. The V and J ends lost 1 base and 6 bases, in that order; junction bases with no gene match: 4. Germline CDR1 and CDR2: MNHNS and SASEGT. The CDR3 totals 15 residues. The CDR3 bases are TGTGCCAGCAGTGAAGGGACTAGCGGTGATGATACGCAGTATTTT. Translated, it gives CASSEGTSGDDTQYF.

The chain recombines TRBV11-3 with TRBJ1-4; TRBD1 matches 7 bases. Germline CDR1 reads SGHNT; CDR2 reads YENEEA. CDR3 size: 15 residues. Losses at the gene ends were 4 bases for V and 5 bases for J; bases not matched to a gene: 7. Here the CDR3 reads CASSSVTGRNEKLFF. CDR3 DNA: TGTGCCAGCAGCTCAGTGACAGGGAGAAATGAAAAACTGTTTTTT.

The chain carries TRBV2 and TRBJ2-7, with D maybe TRBD1 (6 bases). CDR3 length: 11 residues. Germline V gene lookup returns CDR1 SNHLY and CDR2 FYNNEI. Trimming stripped 7 bases from V and 6 bases from J, with 10 bases between. The CDR3 DNA reads TGTGCCAGCATCGACAGGCTCGAGCAGTACTTC. It yields the protein CASIDRLEQYF.

The V gene is TRBV5-1, the J gene TRBJ2-3; D remains unclear. Germline CDR1 reads SGHRS; CDR2 reads YFSETQ. The CDR3 runs 14 residues. The germline V and J ends were trimmed by 6 bases and 1 base, with 12 bases remaining between them. CDR3 in amino acids: CASTSAGRTDTQYF. The CDR3 nucleotides read TGCGCCAGCACCTCTGCCGGTCGCACAGATACGCAGTATTTT.